One and the same sample provided the 16 T cell receptor beta chains below, sequenced in a study of blood T cell repertoires in COVID-19. Profiling relied on immunoSEQ multiplex PCR, and the TCRdb table lists in-frame clones only, not all of them. The sample has 200,000 to 250,000 clones; roughly 86% are singletons. The material sequenced was peripheral blood. The receptor set was obtained from a woman in her fifties or sixties with acute or convalescent COVID-19.

The chain uses TRBV28 and TRBJ2-1; 8 nucleotides match TRBD2. The CDR3 sequence is 15 residues long. The trim removed 6 bases at V and 4 bases at J, leaving 8 bases unmatched. CDR1 and CDR2 from the germline V gene are MDHEN and SYDVKM. The CDR3 DNA sequence: TGTGCCAGCAGGTCCACTAGCGGACGATACAATGAGCAGTTCTTC. This sequence encodes CASRSTSGRYNEQFF.

The rearrangement uses TRBV21-1 and TRBJ2-6; the D call in the table, TRBD2, was not verified against the DNA. TRBV21-1 corresponds to a pseudogene. CDR3 size: 19 residues. Written as DNA, the CDR3 is TGTGCCAGCAGCAAAGTCCGGCCGGGGGGCCGGGGTGGGGCCAACGTCCTGACTTTC. It codes for CASSKVRPGGRGGANVLTF.

V and J are TRBV7-3 and TRBJ2-1; 9 bases agree with TRBD1. With V trimmed by 5 bases and J by 7 bases, 6 bases remained unmatched. The CDR3 is 14 amino acids. From germline, CDR1 is SGHTA and CDR2 FQGTGA. In DNA, the CDR3 is TGTGCCAGCAGCAGGCAGGGGACAGGGAATGAGCAGTTCTTC. It codes for CASSRQGTGNEQFF.

The chain combines TRBV6-6 with TRBJ2-3; 8 bases agree with TRBD2. This CDR3 region has 16 residues. Germline V gene data show CDR1 as MNHNY and CDR2 as SVGAGI (reference sequence). Unmatched junction bases numbered 6, after V lost 2 bases and J lost 2 bases. The CDR3 spells CASSYGSGAHTDTQYF. CDR3 bases: TGTGCCAGCAGTTACGGTAGCGGGGCCCACACAGATACGCAGTATTTT.

The chain recombines TRBV7-9 with TRBJ1-3; the D gene is possibly TRBD1 (5 bases). Germline V gene data show CDR1 as SEHNR and CDR2 as FQNEAQ (reference sequence). The CDR3 contains 15 residues. V lost 3 bases to trimming and J lost 2 bases, with 11 bases between them. For the CDR3, the DNA is TGTGCCAGCAGCTTTGGAGGGACTGCTGGAAACACCATATATTTT. It is translated as CASSFGGTAGNTIYF.

The gene calls are TRBV5-1 and TRBJ2-1; the match to TRBD2 covers 9 bases. Germline-derived CDR1 and CDR2 are SGHRS and YFSETQ. Unmatched junction bases numbered 3, after V lost 3 bases and J lost 5 bases. This CDR3 is built from 14 residues. CDR3 amino acids: CASSYRGRDNEQFF. DNA for the CDR3: TGCGCCAGCAGCTACCGCGGGAGGGACAATGAGCAGTTCTTC.

The CDR3 region has the DNA TGTGCCACCAGCAGAGGAGGGAGAGGGGGCTCCTACAATGAGCAGTTCTTC. Translation: CATSRGGRGGSYNEQFF. V is TRBV15 and J is TRBJ2-1; maybe TRBD1 (6 bases). V lost 1 base and J 0 bases, leaving 13 bases between the germline ends. This CDR3 region has 17 residues. The germline V gene encodes CDR1 LNHNV and CDR2 YYDKDF (reference sequence).

This sequence joins TRBV24-1 and TRBJ1-1, with 7 bases that match TRBD1. J gave up 8 bases and V 4 bases, and 3 bases lay outside the gene matches. CDR3 length: 12 residues. Looked up from germline, CDR1 is KGHDR and CDR2 is SFDVKD. The CDR3 region is CATSESGGEAFF. The CDR3 DNA reads TGTGCCACCAGTGAATCAGGGGGGGAAGCTTTCTTT.

The genes are TRBV5-6 and TRBJ1-5; 12 bases fit TRBD1. CDR3 length: 16 residues. Germline V gene sequence: CDR1 SGHDT, CDR2 YYEEEE. The V segment lost 4 bases and the J segment 0 bases; nucleotides outside the gene matches: 2. The CDR3: CASSGTGGLSNQPQHF. Written as DNA, the CDR3 is TGTGCCAGCAGCGGGACAGGGGGCCTTAGCAATCAGCCCCAGCATTTT. Full variable domain (rest looked up from reference TRBV5-6 and TRBJ1-5): DAGVTQSPTHLIKTRGQQVTLRCSPKSGHDTVSWYQQALGQGPQFIFQYYEEEERQRGNFPDRFSGHQFPNYSSELNVNALLLGDSALYLCASSGTGGLSNQPQHFGDGTRLSIL.

This clone occurred a few times. The chain links TRBV29-1 to TRBJ1-1, with TRBD1 matching 7 bases. Trimming at V came to 7 bases and at J to 5 bases, leaving 7 bases not matched to a gene. The CDR3 totals 12 residues. Germline-derived CDR1 and CDR2 are SQVTM and ANQGSEA. CDR3 amino acids: CSGKDRVTEAFF. The CDR3 region has the DNA TGCAGCGGAAAAGACAGGGTAACTGAAGCTTTCTTT.

V and J are TRBV9 and TRBJ2-1, with a weak D call TRBD1 (6 bases). This CDR3 has 16 residues. The V and J ends lost 0 bases and 1 base respectively, with 11 bases between them. The germline V gene encodes CDR1 SGDLS and CDR2 YYNGEE. CDR3 loop: CASSVETGPSYNEQFF. CDR3 nucleotide sequence: TGTGCCAGCAGCGTAGAAACAGGGCCATCCTACAATGAGCAGTTCTTC.

To note about this clone: Other DNA variants within this sample encode the same CDR3. The DNA for the CDR3 is TGTGCCAGCAGCGCCCAGGGTAACTATGGCTACACCTTC. As protein: CASSAQGNYGYTF. The genes are TRBV9 and TRBJ1-2, with D possibly being TRBD1 (5 bases). The V and J ends lost 3 bases and 1 base respectively, with 7 bases between them. Germline CDR1 SGDLS, CDR2 YYNGEE. This CDR3 spans 13 amino acids.

The genes are TRBV3-1 (or the pseudogene TRBV3-2) and TRBJ2-7; TRBD1 agrees at 9 bases. Germline assignment: CDR1 LGHDT and CDR2 YNNKEL (reference sequence). This CDR3 is built from 15 residues. Trimming removed 3 bases from V and 5 bases from J; junction bases left unmatched: 8. The CDR3 bases are TGTGCCAGCAGCCAGATGGGACAGGGTTTCCACGAGCAGTACTTC. It is translated as CASSQMGQGFHEQYF.

The genes are TRBV28 and TRBJ1-1; possibly TRBD1 for D (5 bases). This CDR3 spans 12 amino acids. CDR1 and CDR2 from the germline V gene are MDHEN and SYDVKM. V lost 3 bases and J lost 10, with 12 bases in between. CDR3 coding DNA: TGTGCCAGCAGTTTGGGTCAGGGTGGAGCTTTCTTT. This codes for CASSLGQGGAFF.

The chain couples TRBV12-5 to TRBJ2-3; 13 nucleotides match TRBD2. This CDR3 contains 15 residues. CDR1 and CDR2 (germline): LGHNT, FRNRAP. The V and J ends lost 6 bases and 2 bases, in that order; junction bases with no gene match: 2. For the CDR3, the DNA is TGTGCTAGTGGGGGGACTAGCGGGGCCACAGATACGCAGTATTTT. As protein: CASGGTSGATDTQYF.

The rearrangement links TRBV11-2 to TRBJ1-6; TRBD1 might be the D (5 bases). V was clipped by 1 base and J by 7 bases, with 14 bases between them. This CDR3 comprises 16 residues. The germline V gene has CDR1 SGHAT and CDR2 FQNNGV. The CDR3 is CASSLVMDIINSPLHF. CDR3 in DNA: TGTGCCAGCAGCTTAGTAATGGACATAATCAATTCACCCCTCCACTTT.